These T cell receptor beta chains were read from a single sample in a study of post-analysis software for immune sequencing data. TCRdb reprocessed the PCR reads via MiXCR and lists one record per CDR3 protein. The sample has under 900,000 distinct CDR3 sequences, around 53% seen once. Sequencing was performed on blood. The receptors originated from a girl aged 10 to 17 with multiple sclerosis. Each CDR3 is given with its conserved first and last residue. Each record gives: J gene, clone size, D gene, V gene, CDR3 protein, CDR3 DNA. A D gene is named only where the DNA matches it firmly. Clone sizes are given selectively: once, few, many, or a class where the clone is expanded.

TRBJ1-6 - - TRBV9 CASSDSYVLDSRNSPLHF TGTGCCAGCAGCGATTCGTATGTATTGGACAGCCGCAATTCACCCCTCCACTTT
TRBJ2-6 - TRBD1 TRBV11-1 CASSLRDRAPGANVLTF TGTGCCAGCAGCTTGAGGGACAGGGCTCCTGGGGCCAACGTCCTGACTTTC
TRBJ2-3 - TRBD1 TRBV5-6 CASSQPWTGGRTDTQYF TGTGCCAGCAGCCAACCTTGGACAGGGGGAAGAACAGATACGCAGTATTTT
TRBJ2-1 few TRBD2 TRBV25-1 CASSEMRGSRIRSNEQFF TGTGCCAGCAGTGAGATGCGCGGGAGTAGGATCCGAAGCAATGAGCAGTTCTTC
TRBJ2-7 - - TRBV10-3 CASRSRDEQYF TGTGCCTCCAGGTCTAGGGACGAGCAGTACTTC
TRBJ2-3 - - TRBV5-1 CASSPRGRGSTDTQYF TGCGCCAGCAGTCCCAGGGGTCGGGGCAGCACAGATACGCAGTATTTT
TRBJ2-1 - TRBD2 TRBV7-6 CASRWTSGPGEQFF TGTGCCAGCAGGTGGACTAGCGGTCCTGGGGAGCAGTTCTTC
TRBJ2-1 - TRBD1 TRBV6-5 CASSGTAYNEQFF TGTGCCAGCTCCGGGACAGCCTACAATGAGCAGTTCTTC
TRBJ2-3 - - TRBV7-9 CASNHGAPRGDTQYF TGTGCCAGCAATCACGGGGCCCCTCGAGGAGATACGCAGTATTTT
TRBJ2-7 - - TRBV7-9 CASSLVGAGYEQYF TGTGCCAGCAGCTTAGTGGGGGCAGGGTACGAGCAGTACTTC
TRBJ1-2 few TRBD1 TRBV27 CASSSGQGGGKDTF TGTGCCAGCAGTTCGGGACAGGGGGGCGGAAAGGACACCTTC
TRBJ1-2 - - TRBV5-6 CASSWTGTNYGYTF TGTGCCAGCAGCTGGACGGGGACTAACTATGGCTACACCTTC
TRBJ2-3 - - TRBV6-5 CASSYATGDTQYF TGTGCCAGCAGTTACGCGACTGGAGATACGCAGTATTTT
TRBJ2-3 - - TRBV7-9 CASSATRLWERTDTQYF TGTGCCAGCAGCGCGACTAGATTGTGGGAACGCACAGATACGCAGTATTTT
TRBJ1-2 few - TRBV25-1 CASSETLTGIYGYTF TGTGCCAGCAGTGAAACCCTAACAGGAATCTATGGCTACACCTTC
TRBJ1-5 - - TRBV24-1 CATSDWTSNQPQHF TGTGCCACCAGTGATTGGACCAGCAATCAGCCCCAGCATTTT
TRBJ2-7 - TRBD2 TRBV7-9 CASSSRSGGSYEQYF TGTGCCAGCAGCTCAAGGTCGGGGGGATCCTACGAGCAGTACTTC
TRBJ2-7 - TRBD1 TRBV14 CASSPTDRGLYEQYF TGTGCCAGCAGCCCAACAGACAGGGGCCTCTACGAGCAGTACTTC
TRBJ2-4 - - TRBV12-3/TRBV12-4 CASSLEGWAGNIQYF TGTGCCAGCAGTTTAGAGGGGTGGGCTGGGAACATTCAGTACTTC
TRBJ1-2 once - TRBV5-1 CASSWAGQGNGYTF TGCGCCAGCAGCTGGGCAGGGCAGGGTAATGGCTACACCTTC
TRBJ1-1 - - TRBV12-3/TRBV12-4 CASTGPKGPMDTEAFF TGTGCCAGCACCGGCCCCAAGGGCCCCATGGACACTGAAGCTTTCTTT
TRBJ2-7 - - TRBV29-1 CSVEEAGLGGGEQYF TGCAGCGTTGAAGAAGCTGGACTCGGCGGTGGCGAGCAGTACTTC
TRBJ1-2 - - TRBV29-1 CSVSALYGYTF TGCAGCGTATCTGCCCTCTATGGCTACACCTTC
TRBJ2-7 few TRBD2 TRBV4-1 CASSQGREGSYEQYF TGCGCCAGCAGCCAAGGGAGGGAGGGCTCCTACGAGCAGTACTTC
TRBJ2-5 - - TRBV5-1 CASSLIPGRETQYF TGCGCCAGCAGCTTGATTCCGGGGAGGGAGACCCAGTACTTC
TRBJ2-1 once TRBD2 TRBV4-1 CASSQVLAGDEQFF TGCGCCAGCAGCCAAGTACTAGCGGGAGATGAGCAGTTCTTC
TRBJ1-4 - - TRBV6-1 CASSGPPIGGREKLFF TGTGCCAGCAGTGGGCCCCCGATTGGAGGTCGAGAAAAACTGTTTTTT
TRBJ2-1 - TRBD2 TRBV6-1 CASSKHLAGGSYNEQFF TGTGCCAGCAGCAAACATCTAGCGGGAGGGTCCTACAATGAGCAGTTCTTC
TRBJ1-2 - - TRBV11-2 CASSVHLEGGYTF TGTGCCAGCAGCGTCCACTTGGAGGGTGGCTACACCTTC
TRBJ1-5 - TRBD1 TRBV12-3/TRBV12-4 CASSRYTGTGGVGNQPQHF TGTGCCAGCAGCCGATACACCGGGACAGGGGGCGTGGGCAATCAGCCCCAGCATTTT